This TCR beta chain was identified in a study of preoperative IRX-2 immunotherapy in early breast cancer. Repertoires were generated with immunoSEQ multiplex PCR, while TCRdb's copy carries only in-frame clones and drops some. Among 20,000 to 30,000 clones listed, approximately 84% were seen once. This clone has a handful of counts. As for treatment: preoperative locoregional IRX-2 cytokine immunotherapy. Patients received preoperative, locoregional IRX-2 cytokine immunotherapy in a phase Ib study. This sample comprised lymph node tissue, obtained before IRX-2 immunotherapy. This TCR was recovered from a human donor with breast cancer.

CDR3 DNA sequence: TGTGCCAGCAGAAGGACAGGGGGCAATCAGCCCCAGCATTTT. It specifies CASRRTGGNQPQHF. The chain couples TRBV6-8 to TRBJ1-5; 9 nucleotides agree with TRBD1. With 6 bases clipped from V and 2 bases from J, the junction kept 2 bases outside the gene matches. The length of the CDR3 is 14 residues. CDR1 is MNHGY and CDR2 is SAAAGT in the germline V gene.